The 19 T cell receptor beta chains below were found in one sample sequenced in a study of cytomegalovirus exposure and HLA in healthy donors. The PCR had 60 Vbeta and 13 Jbeta primers. The protocol was immunoSEQ multiplex PCR, while the TCRdb copy is restricted to in-frame clones and leaves out a portion. The sample includes fewer than 90,000 clones, just under 80% seen only once; the top ten take around 2.3%. Sequences were obtained from PBMCs. The source is a male donor in good health and CMV-seropositive.

On this clone itself: One end of the junction is discordant with germline, which a read error may explain. This rearrangement joins TRBV27 to TRBJ2-2, with TRBD2 matching 9 bases. CDR3 length: 14 residues. Germline V CDR1 and CDR2: MNHEY, SMNVEV (reference sequence). The CDR3 sequence: CASKASGNPGELFF. The CDR3 coding sequence is TGTGCCAGCAAGGCTAGCGGGAACCCCGGGGAGCTGTTTTTT.

The rearrangement joins TRBV2 to TRBJ2-1; a weak D match, TRBD2 (5 bases). The CDR3 is 13 amino acids. V lost 7 bases to trimming and J lost 9 bases, with 16 bases between them. Germline V gives CDR1 SNHLY, CDR2 FYNNEI. The CDR3 DNA is TGTGCCAGCAAGGAGCGGAGGTCCTTTGAGCAGTTCTTC. Translation: CASKERRSFEQFF.

This clone has only a few counts. V usage is TRBV7-2 and J usage is TRBJ1-1; D ambiguous. The CDR3 contains 14 residues. Germline V lookup: CDR1 SGHTA, CDR2 FQGNSA. The V and J ends lost 1 base and 5 bases respectively, with 11 bases between them. CDR3 nucleotide sequence: TGTGCCAGCAGCTTAGGGATCGGCGGGACTGAAGCTTTCTTT. It is translated as CASSLGIGGTEAFF.

The chain recombines TRBV27 with TRBJ1-1; no definite D call. Looked up from germline, CDR1 is MNHEY and CDR2 is SMNVEV (reference sequence). The CDR3 totals 13 residues. V gave up 3 bases and J gave up 5 bases, with 10 bases separating them. The CDR3 DNA sequence: TGTGCCAGCAGTTTCGGGGTACCAACTGAAGCTTTCTTT. Protein product: CASSFGVPTEAFF.

The chain employs TRBV7-3 and TRBJ1-5; D gene ambiguous. The V gene lost 10 bases and the J gene lost 2 bases, with 21 bases spanning the gap. Germline CDR1 is SGHTA and CDR2 is FQGTGA. The CDR3 is 16 amino acids. The CDR3 region has the DNA TGTGCCACCGAGAAGGACTTCGGGAGGGGCAATCAGCCCCAGCATTTT. Translation gives CATEKDFGRGNQPQHF.

This clone appeared once. This chain uses TRBV27 with TRBJ1-6, with D possibly matching TRBD1 (6 bases). The CDR3 is 16 residues long. V lost 6 bases and J 0 bases, leaving 12 bases between the germline ends. Germline V gene data show CDR1 as MNHEY and CDR2 as SMNVEV (reference sequence). CDR3 sequence: CASSRTASSYNSPLHF. The CDR3 DNA reads TGTGCCAGCAGCCGGACAGCCAGCTCCTATAATTCACCCCTCCACTTT.

The V gene is TRBV6-6, the J gene TRBJ2-1; 8 bases fit TRBD2. The CDR3 is 16 residues long. Germline V CDR1 and CDR2: MNHNY, SVGAGI (reference sequence). Unmatched junction bases numbered 8, after V lost 2 bases and J lost 5 bases. CDR3: CASSYVSGSMDNEQFF. The CDR3 bases are TGTGCCAGCAGTTACGTCAGCGGGAGTATGGACAATGAGCAGTTCTTC.

The chain links TRBV18 to TRBJ2-5; 7 bases are shared with TRBD1. V was clipped by 4 bases and J by 1 base; unmatched bases: 6. The length of the CDR3 is 15 residues. Per the germline V gene, CDR1 is KGHSH and CDR2 is LQKENI. The CDR3 loop is CASSQRTGTQETQYF. CDR3 in DNA: TGTGCCAGCTCACAGCGGACAGGAACCCAAGAGACCCAGTACTTC.

The chain is built from TRBV5-1 and TRBJ1-1; 7 bases agree with TRBD1. The trim removed 4 bases at V and 4 bases at J, leaving 7 bases unmatched. CDR1 and CDR2 (germline): SGHRS, YFSETQ. This CDR3 is built from 14 residues. In DNA, the CDR3 is TGCGCCAGCAGCACTACAGGGGTCTCCACTGAAGCTTTCTTT. It encodes CASSTTGVSTEAFF.

This clone was counted a few times. The rearrangement uses TRBV6-4 and TRBJ2-3, with D possibly matching TRBD1 (6 bases). The CDR3 spans 14 residues. V lost 0 bases and J lost 4, with 8 bases in between. Germline CDR1 is MRHNA and CDR2 is SNTAGT. In DNA, the CDR3 is TGTGCCAGCAGTGACTCAGGGGGAGCAGATACGCAGTATTTT. This encodes CASSDSGGADTQYF.

The chain is built from TRBV28 and TRBJ1-5; 11 bases fit TRBD1. Germline CDR1 is MDHEN and CDR2 is SYDVKM. V dropped 6 bases and J dropped 5; count of bases not matched to a gene: 6. The CDR3 runs 15 residues. CDR3 in DNA: TGTGCCAGCAGACCCCCGGGACAGGGGGATCAGCCCCAGCATTTT. It encodes CASRPPGQGDQPQHF.

The chain combines TRBV19 with TRBJ2-5; no definite D call. V gave up 10 bases and J gave up 0 bases, with 9 bases separating them. This CDR3 has 12 amino acids. CDR1 and CDR2 from the germline V gene are LNHDA and SQIVND (reference sequence). The CDR3 here is CATRRDQETQYF. CDR3 DNA: TGTGCCACCCGCCGGGACCAAGAGACCCAGTACTTC.

This chain uses TRBV5-1 with TRBJ1-1; TRBD1 is a possible D gene (6 bases). CDR1 is SGHRS and CDR2 is YFSETQ in the germline V gene. The CDR3 spans 15 residues. V lost 4 bases and J lost 4, with 17 bases in between. The chain's CDR3 is CASSAPPGASTEAFF. As DNA, the CDR3 is TGCGCCAGCAGCGCCCCCCCAGGGGCCAGCACTGAAGCTTTCTTT.

The rearrangement joins TRBV29-1 to TRBJ2-5; D perhaps matches TRBD2 (6 bases). V shed 7 bases and J shed 4 bases, with 10 bases lying between them. CDR1 is SQVTM, CDR2 ANQGSEA, per germline. CDR3 size: 11 residues. The CDR3 sequence: CSGQGGETQYF. The CDR3 DNA sequence: TGCAGCGGGCAGGGAGGAGAGACCCAGTACTTC. The full variable domain, in which reference TRBV29-1 and TRBJ2-5 provide the parts outside the CDR3, is SAVISQKPSRDICQRGTSLTIQCQVDSQVTMMFWYRQQPGQSLTLIATANQGSEATYESGFVIDKFPISRPNLTFSTLTVSNMSPEDSSIYLCSGQGGETQYFGPGTRLLVL.

This clone was counted a few times. The J gene is TRBJ1-1, the V gene TRBV10-2, with 7 bases aligning to TRBD1. Germline V gene lookup returns CDR1 WSHSY and CDR2 SAAADI. This CDR3 comprises 13 residues. V shed 8 bases and J 0 bases; nucleotides not matched to a gene: 3. CDR3 protein: CASEGQLNTEAFF. DNA for the CDR3: TGCGCCAGCGAGGGACAGTTGAACACTGAAGCTTTCTTT.

This clone showed up just once. The chain carries TRBV21-1 and TRBJ2-2; no DNA check was done on the table's D call, TRBD2. TRBV21-1 corresponds to a pseudogene. This CDR3 region has 18 residues. CDR3 loop: CASSKVPFLSGSCGELFF. The CDR3 DNA sequence: TGTGCCAGCAGCAAAGTACCTTTTCTTAGCGGGAGCTGCGGGGAGCTGTTTTTT.

The chain carries TRBV19 and TRBJ1-2, with unresolved D. Looked up from germline, CDR1 is LNHDA and CDR2 is SQIVND (reference sequence). The CDR3 runs to 12 residues. V was clipped by 1 base and J by 12 bases, with 12 bases between them. CDR3 residues: CASSIGLQAHTF. The CDR3 DNA follows: TGTGCCAGTAGTATAGGACTCCAAGCTCACACCTTC.

The chain links TRBV5-1 to TRBJ2-7; the D gene is possibly TRBD2 (6 bases). The CDR3 contains 14 residues. Germline loops: CDR1 SGHRS, CDR2 YFSETQ. The V gene lost 0 bases and the J gene lost 3 bases, with 10 bases spanning the gap. The CDR3 is CASSLVGGNYEQYF. Written as DNA, the CDR3 is TGCGCCAGCAGCTTGGTTGGAGGGAACTACGAGCAGTACTTC.

The chain joins TRBV18 to TRBJ1-3; TRBD1 matches at 7 bases. The CDR3 totals 16 residues. The germline V gene has CDR1 KGHSH and CDR2 LQKENI. Trimming took 1 base from V and 0 from J; bases not matched to a gene: 3. The CDR3 sequence is CASSPLGTVSGNTIYF. CDR3 DNA: TGTGCCAGCTCACCACTCGGGACAGTCTCTGGAAACACCATATATTTT.